Listed below are T cell receptor beta chains from one sample, sequenced in a study of blood T cell repertoires in COVID-19. Some clones are missing from TCRdb's copy, which holds only in-frame ones; the method was immunoSEQ multiplex PCR. The repertoire holds roughly 96,000 clones, with 82% as singletons. Sequencing was done on a sample of peripheral blood. The receptors were sampled from a man aged 80 or over with acute or convalescent COVID-19. Each CDR3 is given with its conserved first and last residue. The D gene is left open where the match is weak. Rows give clone size only sometimes, using once, few, many, or a class for an expanded clone.

d_gene: TRBD2
v_gene: TRBV6-5
j_gene: TRBJ2-2
abundance: NA
CDR3nt: TGTGTCAGCAGACAGCGGGGAACCGGGGAGCTGTTTTTT
CDR3aa: CVSRQRGTGELFF

d_gene: NA
v_gene: TRBV11-2
j_gene: TRBJ1-5
abundance: few
CDR3nt: TGTGCCAGCAGCTTAGCACCTGGACAGTTTCAGCATTTT
CDR3aa: CASSLAPGQFQHF

d_gene: NA
v_gene: TRBV6-5
j_gene: TRBJ1-2
abundance: NA
CDR3nt: TGTGCCAGCAGTTGGGACAAGAACTATGGCTACACCTTC
CDR3aa: CASSWDKNYGYTF

d_gene: TRBD2
v_gene: TRBV6-1
j_gene: TRBJ2-1
abundance: NA
CDR3nt: TGTGCCAGCAGTCGGGGACTAGCGCGGGATGAGCAGTTCTTC
CDR3aa: CASSRGLARDEQFF

d_gene: NA
v_gene: TRBV11-2
j_gene: TRBJ1-2
abundance: NA
CDR3nt: TGTGCCAGCAGCCCCGGGGTTAACTATGGCTACACCTTC
CDR3aa: CASSPGVNYGYTF

d_gene: TRBD1
v_gene: TRBV12-3/TRBV12-4
j_gene: TRBJ1-5
abundance: NA
CDR3nt: TGTGCCAGCAGTTCCTCTTGGGACAGCCAGGGGCATTTT
CDR3aa: CASSSSWDSQGHF

d_gene: NA
v_gene: TRBV7-2
j_gene: TRBJ2-2
abundance: NA
CDR3nt: TGTGCCAGCAGCTTAACAGTGGTCAACACCGGGGAGCTGTTTTTT
CDR3aa: CASSLTVVNTGELFF

d_gene: TRBD1
v_gene: TRBV5-6
j_gene: TRBJ2-3
abundance: NA
CDR3nt: TGTGCCAGCAGCTTGCCGGGGGGCGACAGGGGGCGCACAGGAGATACGCAGTATTTT
CDR3aa: CASSLPGGDRGRTGDTQYF

d_gene: TRBD1
v_gene: TRBV5-1
j_gene: TRBJ1-6
abundance: NA
CDR3nt: TGCGCCAGCAGCTTGGAGGGACAGGGTAATTCACCCCTCCACTTT
CDR3aa: CASSLEGQGNSPLHF

d_gene: NA
v_gene: TRBV14
j_gene: TRBJ2-1
abundance: NA
CDR3nt: TGTGCCAGCAGCCAAGTTGGGCTGAATGAGCAGTTCTTC
CDR3aa: CASSQVGLNEQFF

d_gene: TRBD1
v_gene: TRBV11-2
j_gene: TRBJ2-7
abundance: NA
CDR3nt: TGTGCCAGCAGCTTATTCTTGGGACAGGAGGACGAGCAGTACTTC
CDR3aa: CASSLFLGQEDEQYF

d_gene: TRBD2
v_gene: TRBV5-6
j_gene: TRBJ2-7
abundance: few
CDR3nt: TGTGCCAGCAGCCTCGGACTAGCGGGGGCCTACGAGCAGTACTTC
CDR3aa: CASSLGLAGAYEQYF

d_gene: TRBD1
v_gene: TRBV24-1
j_gene: TRBJ1-3
abundance: NA
CDR3nt: TGTGCCACCAGTGATGGGACCCAAGGGACAGTCAATACTGGAAACACCATATATTTT
CDR3aa: CATSDGTQGTVNTGNTIYF

d_gene: NA
v_gene: TRBV7-6
j_gene: TRBJ1-2
abundance: NA
CDR3nt: TGTGCCAGCAGCCCCAACACCTTC
CDR3aa: CASSPNTF

d_gene: TRBD1
v_gene: TRBV7-2
j_gene: TRBJ2-7
abundance: NA
CDR3nt: TGTGCCAGCAGCAGACAGGGCTACGAGCAGTACTTC
CDR3aa: CASSRQGYEQYF

d_gene: TRBD1
v_gene: TRBV18
j_gene: TRBJ1-2
abundance: NA
CDR3nt: TGTGCCAGCTCGTCCCCGGGACAGGCTTTTGGGACCTTC
CDR3aa: CASSSPGQAFGTF

d_gene: TRBD1
v_gene: TRBV25-1
j_gene: TRBJ1-2
abundance: NA
CDR3nt: TGTGCCAGCCTTGACACGGGACAGGGGTTTCGTGGCTACACCTTC
CDR3aa: CASLDTGQGFRGYTF

d_gene: TRBD1
v_gene: TRBV4-3
j_gene: TRBJ1-2
abundance: NA
CDR3nt: TGCGCCAGCAGCCATCCGGGACAGGGGGACTATGGCTACACCTTC
CDR3aa: CASSHPGQGDYGYTF

d_gene: NA
v_gene: TRBV11-2
j_gene: TRBJ1-2
abundance: NA
CDR3nt: TGTGCCAGCAGCTTAACAGGGTCCTATGGCTACACCTTC
CDR3aa: CASSLTGSYGYTF

d_gene: TRBD1
v_gene: TRBV5-1
j_gene: TRBJ2-7
abundance: NA
CDR3nt: TGCGCCAGCGCAGGGGGCGCTTACGAGCAGTACTTC
CDR3aa: CASAGGAYEQYF

d_gene: NA
v_gene: TRBV7-9
j_gene: TRBJ1-3
abundance: NA
CDR3nt: TGTGCCAGCAGCCTCACAGGGAGCGGAAACACCATATATTTT
CDR3aa: CASSLTGSGNTIYF

d_gene: NA
v_gene: TRBV5-6
j_gene: TRBJ1-5
abundance: NA
CDR3nt: TGTGCCAGCAGCTTGCGTACAGGGATCGGACAGCCCCAGCATTTT
CDR3aa: CASSLRTGIGQPQHF

d_gene: TRBD1
v_gene: TRBV29-1
j_gene: TRBJ2-7
abundance: NA
CDR3nt: TGCAGCGTCATCCAGGGGGTCTACGAGCAGTACTTC
CDR3aa: CSVIQGVYEQYF

d_gene: TRBD1
v_gene: TRBV7-8
j_gene: TRBJ2-5
abundance: NA
CDR3nt: TGTGCCAGCAGCTTGGACAGGGGGAGAGAGACCCAGTACTTC
CDR3aa: CASSLDRGRETQYF

d_gene: NA
v_gene: TRBV7-2
j_gene: TRBJ2-5
abundance: NA
CDR3nt: TGTGCCAGCAGCTCGACACGCCAAGAGACCCAGTACTTC
CDR3aa: CASSSTRQETQYF

d_gene: TRBD1
v_gene: TRBV19
j_gene: TRBJ2-3
abundance: NA
CDR3nt: TGTGCCAGTAGCGCGAGGGACAGCTATCCAGATACGCAGTATTTT
CDR3aa: CASSARDSYPDTQYF

d_gene: TRBD2
v_gene: TRBV19
j_gene: TRBJ2-1
abundance: NA
CDR3nt: TGTGCCAGTAGTATCCTACTAGCGGGAGGGCCTAGCTCCTACAATGAGCAGTTCTTC
CDR3aa: CASSILLAGGPSSYNEQFF

d_gene: NA
v_gene: TRBV7-9
j_gene: TRBJ2-6
abundance: NA
CDR3nt: TGTGCCAGCAGCTTAATCGCTAGTCATAACGTCCTGACTTTC
CDR3aa: CASSLIASHNVLTF

d_gene: NA
v_gene: TRBV14
j_gene: TRBJ1-2
abundance: once
CDR3nt: TGTGCCAGCAGCCAACAGGGAGGTAACTATGGCTACACCTTC
CDR3aa: CASSQQGGNYGYTF

d_gene: TRBD2
v_gene: TRBV28
j_gene: TRBJ2-6
abundance: NA
CDR3nt: TGTGCCAGCAGTTTCGGGGGGGTTTTCTCTGGGGCCAACGTCCTGACTTTC
CDR3aa: CASSFGGVFSGANVLTF

d_gene: TRBD1
v_gene: TRBV6-5
j_gene: TRBJ1-2
abundance: NA
CDR3nt: TGTGCCAGCAGTTACTCGAGACAGGGTGACTATGGCTACACCTTC
CDR3aa: CASSYSRQGDYGYTF

d_gene: TRBD2
v_gene: TRBV30
j_gene: TRBJ2-2
abundance: NA
CDR3nt: TGTGCCTGGAGTGGACTAGCGGGAGGATATGGAAACGGGGAGCTGTTTTTT
CDR3aa: CAWSGLAGGYGNGELFF